The 15 T cell receptor beta chains below come from one sample, sequenced in a study of OX40 agonist ivuxolimab in advanced cancers. Data came from immunoSEQ multiplex PCR; TCRdb stores just in-frame clones and leaves some out. Among about 45,000 clones listed, roughly 93% were seen once. Source: CD4+ or CD8+ T cells sorted from blood, taken in a trial of the OX40 agonist ivuxolimab. The receptors were gathered from an adult with an advanced solid tumor such as melanoma, head and neck, liver or kidney cancer.

V and J are TRBV7-9 and TRBJ2-7; D is possibly TRBD1 (6 bases). The V gene's germline CDR1 is SEHNR and CDR2 FQNEAQ (reference sequence). The CDR3 spans 12 residues. Trimming pared 4 bases from V and 6 bases from J, leaving 10 bases between. The DNA for the CDR3 is TGTGCCAGCAGCTCCTACAGGGTCGAGCAGTACTTC. This gives the protein CASSSYRVEQYF.

V gene TRBV1 combines with J gene TRBJ2-2; TRBD2 reflects the table's D call only, with no check against the DNA. TRBV1 represents a pseudogene. The CDR3 totals 13 residues. CDR3: CTTGGHDTGELFF. The CDR3 DNA is TGCACTACGGGGGGGCACGACACCGGGGAGCTGTTTTTT.

This chain links TRBV29-1 with TRBJ1-2; D ambiguous. Germline V gene lookup returns CDR1 SQVTM and CDR2 ANQGSEA. Trimming removed 3 bases from V and 3 bases from J, with 8 bases in between. The CDR3 consists of 12 residues. As DNA, the CDR3 is TGCAGCGTTGATTTGGGCTACTATGGCTACACCTTC. Translating gives CSVDLGYYGYTF.

The chain recombines TRBV4-2 with TRBJ2-1; D not certain. The V gene lost 0 bases and the J gene lost 12 bases, with 9 bases spanning the gap. There are 12 residues in the CDR3. Germline V CDR1 and CDR2: LGHNA, YNFKEQ. CDR3 nucleotide sequence: TGTGCCAGCAGCCAAGAAATACGGCTGCAGTTCTTC. Protein product: CASSQEIRLQFF.

The rearrangement uses TRBV19 and TRBJ1-3; D unresolved. Per the germline V gene, CDR1 is LNHDA and CDR2 is SQIVND (reference sequence). V lost 7 bases and J 0 bases, leaving 7 bases between the germline ends. The CDR3 has 13 amino acids. The DNA of the CDR3 is TGTGCCAGTACCCCAGCCTCTGGAAACACCATATATTTT. Protein: CASTPASGNTIYF.

V is TRBV5-1 and J is TRBJ2-7; either TRBD1 or TRBD2 may fit D (5 bases each). CDR1 is SGHRS and CDR2 is YFSETQ in the germline V gene. The CDR3 loop spans 15 amino acids. V lost 0 bases, J lost 4 bases, and 14 bases lay in between. The DNA of the CDR3 is TGCGCCAGCAGCTTGGATTGGGGGAGCTGGTACGAGCAGTACTTC. It is translated as CASSLDWGSWYEQYF.

This clone was seen once. The chain carries TRBV4-1 and TRBJ2-7; perhaps TRBD2 as D (5 bases). The CDR3 loop spans 14 amino acids. Germline CDR1 MGHRA, CDR2 YSYEKL. Trimming took 4 bases from V and 5 from J, leaving 15 bases between them. The CDR3 sequence: CASSPGSDGNEQYF. The DNA for the CDR3 is TGCGCCAGCAGCCCGGGGTCTGATGGTAACGAGCAGTACTTC.

The gene calls are TRBV7-9 and TRBJ2-5; 7 positions agree with TRBD1. The CDR3 sequence is 15 residues long. Germline CDR1 SEHNR, CDR2 FQNEAQ (reference sequence). V was pared by 4 bases and J by 0 bases, with 5 bases of the junction left unmatched. The CDR3 reads CASSWMTGYQETQYF. For the CDR3, the DNA is TGTGCCAGCAGCTGGATGACAGGGTACCAAGAGACCCAGTACTTC.

The chain employs TRBV5-6 and TRBJ2-7; D not certain. V lost 6 bases, J lost 0 bases, and 13 bases lay in between. Germline-derived CDR1 and CDR2 are SGHDT and YYEEEE. CDR3 size: 14 residues. The CDR3 region has the DNA TGTGCCAGCACTATTAGTGGGGTCTCCTACGAGCAGTACTTC. Protein product: CASTISGVSYEQYF.

The V and J genes are TRBV5-6 and TRBJ2-1; D gene uncertain. Germline V gene lookup returns CDR1 SGHDT and CDR2 YYEEEE. Trimming left V 1 base short and J 0 bases short, with 5 bases between. The CDR3 consists of 14 residues. This CDR3 is CASSLRSSYNEQFF. Written as DNA, the CDR3 is TGTGCCAGCAGCTTGCGGAGCTCCTACAATGAGCAGTTCTTC.

Notes on this clone: Relative to the germline gene, one junction end is altered; a read error may explain this. This rearrangement joins TRBV6-5 to TRBJ2-5, with D possibly being TRBD2 (5 bases). Germline V CDR1 and CDR2: MNHEY, SVGAGI. The CDR3 sequence is 11 residues long. DNA of the CDR3: TGTGCCGGCAGCCTAGCAGAGACCCAGTACTTC. Translated: CAGSLAETQYF.

CDR3 nucleotides: TGTGCCAGCAGCTCTGATCCAGGGTCCTACGAGCAGTACTTC. Protein product: CASSSDPGSYEQYF. The rearrangement uses TRBV28 and TRBJ2-7, with a possible D match to TRBD1 (5 bases). The germline V gene has CDR1 MDHEN and CDR2 SYDVKM. Between the trimmed V and J ends, which lost 6 bases and 1 base, there was a span of 13 bases. This CDR3 spans 14 amino acids.

The V gene is TRBV5-5, the J gene TRBJ1-4, with D possibly TRBD1 on 5 matching bases. The germline gives CDR1 SGHKS, CDR2 YYEKEE (reference sequence). The CDR3 totals 14 residues. The germline V and J ends were trimmed by 0 bases and 4 bases, with 7 bases remaining between them. CDR3 sequence reads: CASSLGQNNEKLFF. In DNA form, the CDR3 reads TGTGCCAGCAGCTTGGGACAGAATAATGAAAAACTGTTTTTT.

The chain recombines TRBV6-5 with TRBJ2-1, with 8 nucleotides matching TRBD2. V gave up 3 bases and J gave up 8 bases; unmatched junction bases: 9. Germline CDR1 and CDR2: MNHEY and SVGAGI. This CDR3 spans 15 amino acids. DNA of the CDR3: TGTGCCAGCAGTTATTTGGCGGGGGGCTGGTATGAGCAGTTCTTC. Amino acid sequence: CASSYLAGGWYEQFF.

The V and J genes are TRBV19 and TRBJ1-2, with 9 nucleotides matching TRBD1. The CDR3 length is 15 residues. Germline CDR1 is LNHDA and CDR2 is SQIVND (reference sequence). V shed 4 bases, J shed 4 bases, and the junction held 7 bases outside the gene matches. CDR3 sequence reads: CASSNPTGGPYGYTF. The CDR3 nucleotides are TGTGCCAGTAGTAACCCGACAGGGGGACCCTATGGCTACACCTTC.